This T cell receptor (beta chain) was obtained from a study of blood T cells in healthy people across ages. Overall study findings and caveats: For the donors, CMV status was unknown and possibly confounded expanded clonotype changes. More naive CD4+ cells and higher diversity marked long-lived donors relative to aged donors.

The study recruited healthy Caucasian donors from Russia who were aged about 6 to 90. Sample-barcoded 5' priming and a J-beta primer mix drove a second PCR of 7 to 11 cycles. Using its own MiXCR run on the 5' RACE reads, TCRdb lists one record per CDR3 protein. The sample includes 650,000 to 700,000 distinct CDR3 sequences, about 50% of them seen just once. Germline CDR1 reads LNHNV; CDR2 reads YYDKDF (reference sequence). With 5 bases clipped from V and 8 bases from J, the junction kept 7 bases outside the gene matches. CDR3 size: 13 residues. Comment on this clonotype: Its antigen remains unknown.

The sequence came from a woman older than 75 in good health. Sequenced sample: blood. This chain uses TRBV15 with TRBJ1-2; 8 nucleotides line up with TRBD1. CDR3 protein: CATSVRTGQGYTF. The CDR3 nucleotides are TGTGCCACCAGCGTCCGGACAGGGCAAGGCTACACCTTC.